This T cell receptor beta chain was sequenced in a study of shared clonotypes between healthy human individuals. Background on the study: Three plates were used per donor for CD4 naive, three for CD4 memory, two for CD8 naive and one for CD8 memory. Overall study findings and caveats: What limited the represented genetic and exposure-history diversity was the small number of donors. Investigators expected sequencing depth to affect clonotype sharing among donors.

The germline V gene encodes CDR1 GTSNPN and CDR2 SVGIG (reference sequence). This CDR3 is 15 amino acids long. Germline trimming cut 4 bases from V and 7 bases from J; bases unmatched to any gene: 8. This clone appeared a few times. Its antigen is not known. Only in-frame clones appear in the TCRdb table, and some are missing; sequencing was by immunoSEQ multiplex PCR. This sample yields about 980,000 clones, of which approximately 80% are seen a single time; roughly 1.5% belongs to the top ten. Sample: memory CD4+ T cells sorted from blood. Subset denoted: CD45RA-negative fraction. V gene TRBV30 combines with J gene TRBJ2-1, with 12 bases that match TRBD2. The TCR originated in a man younger than 30 in good health. The CDR3 region has the DNA TGTGCCTGGACCTACGGGCTAGCGGGAGGGAATGAGCAGTTCTTC. This gives the protein CAWTYGLAGGNEQFF.